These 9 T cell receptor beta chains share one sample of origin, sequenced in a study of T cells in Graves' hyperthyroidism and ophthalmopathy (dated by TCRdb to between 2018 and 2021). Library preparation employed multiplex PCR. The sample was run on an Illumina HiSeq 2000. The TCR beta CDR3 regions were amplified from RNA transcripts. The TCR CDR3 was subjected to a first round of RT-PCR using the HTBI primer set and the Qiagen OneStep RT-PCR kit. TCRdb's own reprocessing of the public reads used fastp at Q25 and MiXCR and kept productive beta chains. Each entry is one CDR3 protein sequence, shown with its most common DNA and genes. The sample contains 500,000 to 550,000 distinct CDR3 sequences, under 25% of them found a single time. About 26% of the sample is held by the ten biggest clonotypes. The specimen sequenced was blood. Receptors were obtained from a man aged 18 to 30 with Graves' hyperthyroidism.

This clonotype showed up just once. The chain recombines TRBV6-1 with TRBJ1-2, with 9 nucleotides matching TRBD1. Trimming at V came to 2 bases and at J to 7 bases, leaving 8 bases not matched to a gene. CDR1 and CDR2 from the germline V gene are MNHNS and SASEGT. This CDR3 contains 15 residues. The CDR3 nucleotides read TGTGCCAGCAGTGAAAAGTATCACAGGGGGCTTGGCTACACCTTC. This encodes CASSEKYHRGLGYTF.

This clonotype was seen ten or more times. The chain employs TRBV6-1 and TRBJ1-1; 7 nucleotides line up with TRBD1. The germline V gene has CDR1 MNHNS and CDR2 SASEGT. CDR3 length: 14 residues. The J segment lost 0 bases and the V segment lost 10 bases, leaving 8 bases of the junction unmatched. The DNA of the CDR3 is TGTGCCACCAGGGGGGGACTCCTGAACACTGAAGCTTTCTTT. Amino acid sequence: CATRGGLLNTEAFF.

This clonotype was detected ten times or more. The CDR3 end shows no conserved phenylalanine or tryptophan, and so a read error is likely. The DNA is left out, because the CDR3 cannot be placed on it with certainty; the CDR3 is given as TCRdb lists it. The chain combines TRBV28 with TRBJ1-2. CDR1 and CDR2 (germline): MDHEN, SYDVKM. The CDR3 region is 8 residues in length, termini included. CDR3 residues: CASAVKAL.

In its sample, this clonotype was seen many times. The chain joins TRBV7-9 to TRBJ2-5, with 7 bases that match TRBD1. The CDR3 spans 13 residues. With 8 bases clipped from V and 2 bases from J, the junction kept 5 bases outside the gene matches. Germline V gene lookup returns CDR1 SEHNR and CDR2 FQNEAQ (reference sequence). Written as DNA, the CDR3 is TGTGCCAGCTACAGACAGGGTCAAGAGACCCAGTACTTC. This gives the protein CASYRQGQETQYF.

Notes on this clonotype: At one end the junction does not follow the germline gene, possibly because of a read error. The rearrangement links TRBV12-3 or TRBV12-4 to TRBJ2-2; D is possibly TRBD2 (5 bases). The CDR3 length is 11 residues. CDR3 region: CASSLRGELCF. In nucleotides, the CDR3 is TGTGCCAGCAGTTTACGGGGAGAGCTGTGTTTT.

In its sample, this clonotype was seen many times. DNA for the CDR3: TGCGCCAGCAGCCTAGGAACCTCAGCTGCTTTCTTT. Translating gives CASSLGTSAAFF. The gene calls are TRBV5-1 and TRBJ1-1; no definite D call. Germline loops: CDR1 SGHRS, CDR2 YFSETQ. The CDR3 is 12 residues long. Trimming cost V 4 bases and J 11 bases, with 15 bases left between them.

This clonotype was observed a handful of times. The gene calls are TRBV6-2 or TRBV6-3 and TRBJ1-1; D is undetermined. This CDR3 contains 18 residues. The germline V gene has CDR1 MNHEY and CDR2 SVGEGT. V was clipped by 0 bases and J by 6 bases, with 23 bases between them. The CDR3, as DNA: TGTGCCAGCAGTTACTCCCGAAGCTCTCGCGCCCCCGTTGCTGAAGCTTTCTTT. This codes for CASSYSRSSRAPVAEAFF.

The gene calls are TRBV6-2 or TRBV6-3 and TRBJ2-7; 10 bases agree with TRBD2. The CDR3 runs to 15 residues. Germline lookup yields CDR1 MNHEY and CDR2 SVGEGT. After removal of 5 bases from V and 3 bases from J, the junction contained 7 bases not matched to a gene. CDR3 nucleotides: TGTGCCAGCAGTCCTGTAGCGGGGGGAGTCTACGAGCAGTACTTC. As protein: CASSPVAGGVYEQYF.

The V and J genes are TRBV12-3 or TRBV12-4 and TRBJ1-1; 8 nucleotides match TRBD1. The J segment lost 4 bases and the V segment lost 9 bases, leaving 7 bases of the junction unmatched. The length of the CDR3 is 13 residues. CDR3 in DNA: TGTGCCAGTCAACAGGGGGAGGGCACTGAAGCTTTCTTT. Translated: CASQQGEGTEAFF.